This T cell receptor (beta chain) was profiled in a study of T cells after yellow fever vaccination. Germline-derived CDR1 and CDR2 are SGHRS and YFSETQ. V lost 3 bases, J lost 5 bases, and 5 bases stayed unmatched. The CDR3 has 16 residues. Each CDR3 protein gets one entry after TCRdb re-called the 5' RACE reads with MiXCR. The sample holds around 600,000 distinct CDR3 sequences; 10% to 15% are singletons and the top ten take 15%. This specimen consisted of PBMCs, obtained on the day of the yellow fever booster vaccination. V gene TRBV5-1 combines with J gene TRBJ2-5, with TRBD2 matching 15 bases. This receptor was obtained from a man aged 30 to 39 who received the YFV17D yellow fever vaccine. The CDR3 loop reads CASSWTSGRAQETQYF. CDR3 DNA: TGCGCCAGCAGCTGGACTAGCGGGAGGGCCCAGGAGACCCAGTACTTC.